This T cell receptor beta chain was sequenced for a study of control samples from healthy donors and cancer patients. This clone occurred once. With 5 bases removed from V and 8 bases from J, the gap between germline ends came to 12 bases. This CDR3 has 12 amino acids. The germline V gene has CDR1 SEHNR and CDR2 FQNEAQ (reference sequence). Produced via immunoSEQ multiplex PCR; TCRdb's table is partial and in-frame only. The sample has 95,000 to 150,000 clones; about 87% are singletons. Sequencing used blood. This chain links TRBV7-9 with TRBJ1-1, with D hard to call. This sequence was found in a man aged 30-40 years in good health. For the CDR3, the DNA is TGTGCCAGCAGCCCTCTTGGGCCCGAAGCTTTCTTT. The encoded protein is CASSPLGPEAFF.